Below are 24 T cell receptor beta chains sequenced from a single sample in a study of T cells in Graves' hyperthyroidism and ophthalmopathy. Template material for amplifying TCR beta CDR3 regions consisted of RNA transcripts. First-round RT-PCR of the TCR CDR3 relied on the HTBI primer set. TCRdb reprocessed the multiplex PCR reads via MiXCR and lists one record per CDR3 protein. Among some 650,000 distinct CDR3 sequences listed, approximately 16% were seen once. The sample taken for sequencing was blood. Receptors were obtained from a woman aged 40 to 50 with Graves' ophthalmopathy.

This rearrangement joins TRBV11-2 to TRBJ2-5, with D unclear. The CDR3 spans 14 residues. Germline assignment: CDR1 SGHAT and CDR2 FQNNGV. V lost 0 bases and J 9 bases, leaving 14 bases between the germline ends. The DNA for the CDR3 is TGTGCCAGCAGCTTAGATTTCCTCCCATCGGCCCAGTACTTC. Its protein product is CASSLDFLPSAQYF.

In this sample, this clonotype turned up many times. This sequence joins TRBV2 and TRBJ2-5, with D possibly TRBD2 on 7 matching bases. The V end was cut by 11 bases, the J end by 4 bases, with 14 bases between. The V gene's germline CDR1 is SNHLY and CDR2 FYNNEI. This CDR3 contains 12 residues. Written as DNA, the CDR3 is TGTGCCGAGGGGGGGCGCGGAGAGACCCAGTACTTC. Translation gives CAEGGRGETQYF.

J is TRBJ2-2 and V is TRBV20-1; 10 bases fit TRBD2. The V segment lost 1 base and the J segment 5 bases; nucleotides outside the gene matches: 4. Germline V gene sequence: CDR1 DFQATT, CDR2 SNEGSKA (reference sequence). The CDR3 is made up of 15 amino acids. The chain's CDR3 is CSARVASGSTGELFF. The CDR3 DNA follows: TGCAGTGCTAGAGTGGCTAGCGGGAGTACCGGGGAGCTGTTTTTT.

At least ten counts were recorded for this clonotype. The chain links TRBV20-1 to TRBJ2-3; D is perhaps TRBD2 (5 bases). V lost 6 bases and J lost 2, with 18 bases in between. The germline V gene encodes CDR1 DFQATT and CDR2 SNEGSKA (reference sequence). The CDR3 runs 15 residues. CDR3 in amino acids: CSAAAPFGNTDTQYF. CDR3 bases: TGCAGTGCAGCGGCACCTTTTGGTAACACAGATACGCAGTATTTT.

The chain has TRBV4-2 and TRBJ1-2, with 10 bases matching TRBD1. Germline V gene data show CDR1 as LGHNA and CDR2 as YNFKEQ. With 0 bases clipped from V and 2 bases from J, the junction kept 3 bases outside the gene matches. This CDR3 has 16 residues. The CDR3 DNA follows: TGTGCCAGCAGCCAAGATCCGGGACAGGGGAACTATGGCTACACCTTC. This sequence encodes CASSQDPGQGNYGYTF.

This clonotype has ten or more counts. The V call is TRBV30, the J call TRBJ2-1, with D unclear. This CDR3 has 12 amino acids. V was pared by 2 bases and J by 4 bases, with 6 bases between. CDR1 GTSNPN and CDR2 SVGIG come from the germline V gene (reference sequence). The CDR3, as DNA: TGTGCCTGGAGTAAACAGTACAATGAGCAGTTCTTC. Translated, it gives CAWSKQYNEQFF.

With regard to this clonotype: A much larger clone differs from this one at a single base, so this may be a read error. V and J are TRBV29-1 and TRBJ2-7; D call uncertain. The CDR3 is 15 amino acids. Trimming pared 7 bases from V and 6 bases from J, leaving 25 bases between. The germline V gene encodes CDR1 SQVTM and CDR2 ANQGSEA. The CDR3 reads CSADAESKGRSEQYF. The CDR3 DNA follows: TGCAGCGCCGACGCCGAGTCCAAGGGTCGTTCCGAGCAGTACTTC.

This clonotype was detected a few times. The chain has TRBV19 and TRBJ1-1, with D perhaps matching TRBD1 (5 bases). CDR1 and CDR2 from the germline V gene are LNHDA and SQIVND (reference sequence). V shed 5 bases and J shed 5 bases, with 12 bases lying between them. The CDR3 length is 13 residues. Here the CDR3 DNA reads TGTGCCAGTAGTGTCGGGGCAGGTACTGAAGCTTTCTTT. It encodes CASSVGAGTEAFF.

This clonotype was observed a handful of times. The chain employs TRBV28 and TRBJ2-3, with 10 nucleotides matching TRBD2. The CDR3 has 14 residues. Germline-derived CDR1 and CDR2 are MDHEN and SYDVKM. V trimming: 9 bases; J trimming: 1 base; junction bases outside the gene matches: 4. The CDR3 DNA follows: TGTGCCAGTGCCCTAGCGGGAGGCACAGATACGCAGTATTTT. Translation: CASALAGGTDTQYF.

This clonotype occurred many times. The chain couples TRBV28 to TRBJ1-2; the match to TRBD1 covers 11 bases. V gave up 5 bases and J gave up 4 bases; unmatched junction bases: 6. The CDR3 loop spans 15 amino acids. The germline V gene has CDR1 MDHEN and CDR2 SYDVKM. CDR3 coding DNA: TGTGCCAGCAGTATCTCAGGACAGGGGGCCTATGGCTACACCTTC. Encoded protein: CASSISGQGAYGYTF.

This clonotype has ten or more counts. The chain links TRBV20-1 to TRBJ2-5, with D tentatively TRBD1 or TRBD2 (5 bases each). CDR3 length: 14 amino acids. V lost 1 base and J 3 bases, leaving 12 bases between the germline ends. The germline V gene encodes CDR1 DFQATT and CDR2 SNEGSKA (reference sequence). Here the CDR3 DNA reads TGCAGTGCTAGAGGTGGTGTGGGGGAAGAGACCCAGTACTTC. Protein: CSARGGVGEETQYF.

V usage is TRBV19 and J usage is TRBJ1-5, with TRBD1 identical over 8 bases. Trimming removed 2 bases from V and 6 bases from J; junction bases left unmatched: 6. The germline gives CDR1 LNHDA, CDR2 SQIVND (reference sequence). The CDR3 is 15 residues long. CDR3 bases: TGTGCCAGTAGTATATCGGACAGGGCTGGTCAGCCCCAGCATTTT. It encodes CASSISDRAGQPQHF.

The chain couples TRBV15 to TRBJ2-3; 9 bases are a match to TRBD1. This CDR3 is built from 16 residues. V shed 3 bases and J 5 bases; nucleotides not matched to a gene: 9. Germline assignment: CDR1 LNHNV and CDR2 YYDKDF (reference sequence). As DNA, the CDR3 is TGTGCCACCAGCAGGTTTGGGGACAGGGCTAAAGATACGCAGTATTTT. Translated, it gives CATSRFGDRAKDTQYF. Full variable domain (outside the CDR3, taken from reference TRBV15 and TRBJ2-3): DAMVIQNPRYQVTQFGKPVTLSCSQTLNHNVMYWYQQKSSQAPKLLFHYYDKDFNNEADTPDNFQSRRPNTSFCFLDIRSPGLGDTAMYLCATSRFGDRAKDTQYFGPGTRLTVL.

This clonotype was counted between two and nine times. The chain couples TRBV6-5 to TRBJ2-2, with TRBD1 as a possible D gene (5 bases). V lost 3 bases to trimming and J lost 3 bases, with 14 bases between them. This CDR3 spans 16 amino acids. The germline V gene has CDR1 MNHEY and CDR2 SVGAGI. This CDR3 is CASSYGQTIHTGELFF. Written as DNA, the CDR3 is TGTGCCAGCAGTTATGGACAAACGATCCACACCGGGGAGCTGTTTTTT.

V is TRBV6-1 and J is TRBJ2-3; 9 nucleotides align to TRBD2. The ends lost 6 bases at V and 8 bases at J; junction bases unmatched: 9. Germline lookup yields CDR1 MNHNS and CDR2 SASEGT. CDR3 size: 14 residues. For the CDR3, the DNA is TGTGCCAGCAGGGCGGGGGGGCCCCAGGGTACGCAGTATTTT. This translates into CASRAGGPQGTQYF.

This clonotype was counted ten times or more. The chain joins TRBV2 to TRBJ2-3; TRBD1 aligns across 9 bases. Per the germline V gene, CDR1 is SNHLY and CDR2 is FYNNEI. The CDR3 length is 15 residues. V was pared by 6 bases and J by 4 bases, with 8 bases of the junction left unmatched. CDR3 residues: CASRVTGGAADTQYF. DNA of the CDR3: TGTGCCAGCAGGGTAACAGGGGGCGCAGCAGATACGCAGTATTTT.

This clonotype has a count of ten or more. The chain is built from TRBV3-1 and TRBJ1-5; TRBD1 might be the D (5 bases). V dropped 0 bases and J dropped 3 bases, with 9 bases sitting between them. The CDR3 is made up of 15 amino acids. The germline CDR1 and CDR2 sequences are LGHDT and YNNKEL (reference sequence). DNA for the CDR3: TGTGCCAGCAGCCAAGATCAGGGCTACAATCAGCCCCAGCATTTT. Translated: CASSQDQGYNQPQHF.

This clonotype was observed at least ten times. CDR3 amino acids: CSARDQSGGKDNEQFF. CDR3 DNA sequence: TGCAGTGCTAGAGATCAATCGGGGGGAAAAGACAATGAGCAGTTCTTC. This chain connects TRBV20-1 to TRBJ2-1, with 7 bases aligning to TRBD2. The junction had 10 bases not matched to a gene; V was cut back by 0 bases and J by 5 bases. Looked up from germline, CDR1 is DFQATT and CDR2 is SNEGSKA (reference sequence). This CDR3 is built from 16 residues.

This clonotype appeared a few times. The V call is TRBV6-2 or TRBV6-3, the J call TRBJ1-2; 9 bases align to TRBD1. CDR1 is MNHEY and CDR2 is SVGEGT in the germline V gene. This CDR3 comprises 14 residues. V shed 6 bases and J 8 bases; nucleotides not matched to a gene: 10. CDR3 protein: CASRPAGTGPGYTF. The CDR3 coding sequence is TGTGCCAGCAGACCGGCCGGGACAGGGCCCGGCTACACCTTC.

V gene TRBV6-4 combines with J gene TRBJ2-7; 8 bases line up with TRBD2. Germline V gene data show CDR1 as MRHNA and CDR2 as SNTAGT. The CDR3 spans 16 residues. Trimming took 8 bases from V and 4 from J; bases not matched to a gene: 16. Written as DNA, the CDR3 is TGTGCCAGCGGAAAGAAAGCAAGCGGGAGATCTTACGAGCAGTACTTC. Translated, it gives CASGKKASGRSYEQYF.

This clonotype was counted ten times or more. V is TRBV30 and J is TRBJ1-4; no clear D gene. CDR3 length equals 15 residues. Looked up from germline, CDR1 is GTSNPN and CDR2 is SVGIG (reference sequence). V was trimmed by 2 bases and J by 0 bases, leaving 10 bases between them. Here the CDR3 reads CAWSLDGATNEKLFF. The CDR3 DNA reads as TGTGCCTGGAGTCTCGACGGAGCAACTAATGAAAAACTGTTTTTT.

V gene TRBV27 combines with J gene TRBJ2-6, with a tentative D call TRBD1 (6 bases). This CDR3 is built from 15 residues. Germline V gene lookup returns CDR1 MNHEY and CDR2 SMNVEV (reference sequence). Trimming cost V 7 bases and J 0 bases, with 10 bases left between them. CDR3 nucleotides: TGTGCCAGCACCCCCAGGGGCTCTGGGGCCAACGTCCTGACTTTC. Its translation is CASTPRGSGANVLTF.

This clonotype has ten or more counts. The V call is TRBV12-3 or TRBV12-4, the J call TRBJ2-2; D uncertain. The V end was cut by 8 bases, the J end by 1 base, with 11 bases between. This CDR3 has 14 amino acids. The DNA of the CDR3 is TGTGCCAGCGCCCTTTTGGGGAACACCGGGGAGCTGTTTTTT. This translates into CASALLGNTGELFF.

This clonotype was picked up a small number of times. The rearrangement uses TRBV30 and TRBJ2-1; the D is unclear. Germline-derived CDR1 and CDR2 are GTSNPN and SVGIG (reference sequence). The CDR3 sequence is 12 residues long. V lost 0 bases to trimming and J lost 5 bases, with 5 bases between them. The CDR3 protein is CAWSVAHNEQFF. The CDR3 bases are TGTGCCTGGAGTGTAGCCCACAATGAGCAGTTCTTC.